One and the same sample provided the 30 T cell receptor beta chains below, sequenced in a study of technical replicates of blood from a few donors. The method was immunoSEQ multiplex PCR; TCRdb's version includes in-frame clones alone and lacks a portion of them. The sample has about 70,000 clones; more than 90% are singletons. Sequencing was performed on T cells isolated from PBMCs. The receptors were gathered from a human donor in good health.

V and J are TRBV7-2 and TRBJ2-3; 7 bases are a match to TRBD1. The CDR3 covers 15 residues. Germline V gives CDR1 SGHTA, CDR2 FQGNSA. The ends lost 1 base at V and 1 base at J; junction bases unmatched: 2. The CDR3, as DNA: TGTGCCAGCAGCTTAGTAGGGACAGGCACAGATACGCAGTATTTT. Protein: CASSLVGTGTDTQYF.

The rearrangement joins TRBV5-1 to TRBJ1-1, with 7 bases matching TRBD1. Germline-derived CDR1 and CDR2 are SGHRS and YFSETQ. Trimming removed 7 bases from V and 1 base from J; junction bases left unmatched: 7. This CDR3 spans 14 amino acids. In DNA form, the CDR3 reads TGCGCCAGCCGTGGACAGGCGACGAACACTGAAGCTTTCTTT. It codes for CASRGQATNTEAFF.

The V gene is TRBV5-4, the J gene TRBJ2-7, with 7 positions matching TRBD2. The CDR3 sequence is 16 residues long. Germline V gene lookup returns CDR1 SGHNT and CDR2 YYREEE (reference sequence). Trimming took 4 bases from V and 6 from J; bases not matched to a gene: 16. The CDR3 here is CASSAGLTPQYLEQYF. CDR3 nucleotide sequence: TGTGCCAGCAGCGCGGGACTAACGCCTCAATACCTCGAGCAGTACTTC.

This chain joins TRBV19 and TRBJ1-1; TRBD1 might be the D (6 bases). The germline V gene encodes CDR1 LNHDA and CDR2 SQIVND (reference sequence). V was clipped by 5 bases and J by 2 bases, with 18 bases between them. The length of the CDR3 is 16 residues. The CDR3 DNA sequence: TGTGCCAGTAGTGATCCGGGACACCGCTTTAACACTGAAGCTTTCTTT. It codes for CASSDPGHRFNTEAFF.

CDR3 in amino acids: CASRTGGTFSTDTQYF. Written as DNA, the CDR3 is TGTGCCAGCCGGACCGGAGGAACTTTTAGCACAGATACGCAGTATTTT. The V gene is TRBV6-6, the J gene TRBJ2-3; possible D gene TRBD2, 5 bases. CDR1 MNHNY and CDR2 SVGAGI come from the germline V gene (reference sequence). The CDR3 loop spans 16 amino acids. Deletions cut 8 bases from V and 0 bases from J, with 18 bases between.

V usage is TRBV19 and J usage is TRBJ1-1, with 10 nucleotides matching TRBD1. V shed 1 base, J shed 1 base, and the junction held 3 bases outside the gene matches. In germline, CDR1 is LNHDA, CDR2 SQIVND (reference sequence). The CDR3 extends over 16 amino acids. The CDR3 sequence is CASSIGGDRGNTEAFF. Written as DNA, the CDR3 is TGTGCCAGTAGTATAGGCGGGGACAGGGGGAACACTGAAGCTTTCTTT.

The V gene is TRBV6-5, the J gene TRBJ1-3; D ambiguous. Germline-derived CDR1 and CDR2 are MNHEY and SVGAGI. Trimming shortened V by 1 base and J by 4 bases, and 8 bases separated the two germline ends. CDR3 length equals 14 residues. The CDR3 region has the DNA TGTGCCAGCAGTTACTACAGAACAGGAAACACCATATATTTT. It translates to CASSYYRTGNTIYF.

This chain links TRBV6-5 with TRBJ2-7; TRBD2 aligns across 9 bases. CDR1 is MNHEY, CDR2 SVGAGI, per germline. The CDR3 loop spans 15 amino acids. With 2 bases clipped from V and 5 bases from J, the junction kept 7 bases outside the gene matches. Here the CDR3 reads CASSYGREGPNEQYF. The CDR3 nucleotides read TGTGCCAGCAGTTACGGGCGGGAGGGCCCGAACGAGCAGTACTTC.

This sequence joins TRBV19 and TRBJ2-1; 11 bases map to TRBD2. The CDR3 has 15 residues. After removal of 5 bases from V and 2 bases from J, the junction contained 2 bases not matched to a gene. Germline CDR1 is LNHDA and CDR2 is SQIVND (reference sequence). The CDR3, as DNA: TGTGCCAGTAGTTATAGCGGGAGGGCCTACAATGAGCAGTTCTTC. It translates to CASSYSGRAYNEQFF. The whole variable domain, remainder taken from reference TRBV19 and TRBJ2-1, is DGGITQSPKYLFRKEGQNVTLSCEQNLNHDAMYWYRQDPGQGLRLIYYSQIVNDFQKGDIAEGYSVSREKKESFPLTVTSAQKNPTAFYLCASSYSGRAYNEQFFGPGTRLTVL.

This clone was observed a single time. V gene TRBV4-2 combines with J gene TRBJ2-3; D remains ambiguous. Germline V gives CDR1 LGHNA, CDR2 YNFKEQ. Trimming took 2 bases from V and 2 from J, leaving 11 bases between them. The CDR3 runs to 15 residues. CDR3: CASSQITSDTDTQYF. The CDR3 DNA sequence: TGTGCCAGCAGCCAAATAACTTCTGACACAGATACGCAGTATTTT.

There are a few counts of this clone. The chain recombines TRBV29-1 with TRBJ1-1; D gene ambiguous. The CDR3 extends over 12 amino acids. Trimming pared 3 bases from V and 8 bases from J, leaving 13 bases between. Germline values: CDR1 SQVTM, CDR2 ANQGSEA. The CDR3 DNA reads as TGCAGCGTTGATCTCGGGGTCTGGGAAGCTTTCTTT. Protein product: CSVDLGVWEAFF.

This rearrangement joins TRBV6-5 to TRBJ1-1; 10 bases agree with TRBD1. Germline V gene lookup returns CDR1 MNHEY and CDR2 SVGAGI. The trim removed 0 bases at V and 6 bases at J, leaving 1 base unmatched. This CDR3 comprises 14 residues. CDR3 region: CASSYSGTGAEAFF. The DNA for the CDR3 is TGTGCCAGCAGTTACTCGGGGACAGGGGCTGAAGCTTTCTTT.

V usage is TRBV9 and J usage is TRBJ1-1; D is undetermined. V was clipped by 0 bases and J by 4 bases, with 13 bases between them. The CDR3 spans 15 residues. Germline assignment: CDR1 SGDLS and CDR2 YYNGEE. Written as DNA, the CDR3 is TGTGCCAGCAGCGTAGTCGAGGGAGGAGGCACTGAAGCTTTCTTT. It yields the protein CASSVVEGGGTEAFF.

The CDR3 protein is CASSQPKRGASNEKLFF. The CDR3 bases are TGCGCCAGCAGCCAACCTAAACGTGGAGCTTCAAATGAAAAACTGTTTTTT. The chain combines TRBV4-1 with TRBJ1-4; D remains ambiguous. The germline V gene has CDR1 MGHRA and CDR2 YSYEKL. V gave up 2 bases and J gave up 5 bases, with 18 bases separating them. The CDR3 has 17 residues.

This clone has only one observation. The J gene is TRBJ2-3, the V gene TRBV4-1, with 8 bases matching TRBD1. Germline V gives CDR1 MGHRA, CDR2 YSYEKL. With V trimmed by 3 bases and J by 3 bases, 8 bases remained unmatched. CDR3 length: 16 residues. The CDR3 loop reads CASSQWTGSRTDTQYF. CDR3 DNA: TGCGCCAGCAGCCAGTGGACAGGGAGCAGGACAGATACGCAGTATTTT.

V is TRBV6-1 and J is TRBJ1-5, with TRBD1 as a possible D gene (6 bases). V was cut by 6 bases and J by 0 bases, with 12 bases left in between. The V gene's germline CDR1 is MNHNS and CDR2 SASEGT. The CDR3 is 15 amino acids. The CDR3 DNA sequence: TGTGCCAGCAGGGACAGACTAACTAGCAATCAGCCCCAGCATTTT. Encoded protein: CASRDRLTSNQPQHF.

The CDR3 DNA follows: TGTGCCAGCAGCTCGACAGGGATGAACACTGAAGCTTTCTTT. Its protein is CASSSTGMNTEAFF. This rearrangement joins TRBV7-8 to TRBJ1-1; 7 nucleotides agree with TRBD1. Germline V CDR1 and CDR2: SGHVS, FQNEAQ. The CDR3 is 14 residues long. V lost 4 bases, J lost 0 bases, and 2 bases stayed unmatched.

The count of this clone is one. J is TRBJ2-2 and V is TRBV4-1, with 9 positions matching TRBD2. V shed 0 bases and J 6 bases; nucleotides not matched to a gene: 5. This CDR3 has 16 amino acids. Germline CDR1 reads MGHRA; CDR2 reads YSYEKL. The CDR3 nucleotides read TGCGCCAGCAGCCAAGAAGGCGGGAGGGCCTCCGGGGAGCTGTTTTTT. As protein: CASSQEGGRASGELFF.

This chain joins TRBV28 and TRBJ1-1, with 8 bases lining up with TRBD1. CDR3 size: 15 residues. Germline V gene lookup returns CDR1 MDHEN and CDR2 SYDVKM. Unmatched junction bases numbered 11, after V lost 6 bases and J lost 5 bases. CDR3: CASSYGRGRRTEAFF. The CDR3 DNA follows: TGTGCCAGCAGCTACGGCAGGGGGCGTAGAACTGAAGCTTTCTTT.

The V gene is TRBV19, the J gene TRBJ2-7; D may be TRBD2 (5 bases). The germline V gene has CDR1 LNHDA and CDR2 SQIVND (reference sequence). Trimming removed 7 bases from V and 3 bases from J, with 22 bases in between. CDR3 length equals 16 residues. The CDR3 DNA sequence: TGTGCCAGTATCACTACAACGGGGAAAAGCCTCTACGAGCAGTACTTC. Its protein is CASITTTGKSLYEQYF. The whole variable domain, filled in from reference TRBV19 and TRBJ2-7, reads DGGITQSPKYLFRKEGQNVTLSCEQNLNHDAMYWYRQDPGQGLRLIYYSQIVNDFQKGDIAEGYSVSREKKESFPLTVTSAQKNPTAFYLCASITTTGKSLYEQYFGPGTRLTVT.

As to this clone: At one of its ends the junction is not consistent with the germline gene, which may arise from a read error. This chain joins TRBV29-1 and TRBJ1-2; the match to TRBD1 covers 7 bases. CDR3 size: 12 residues. From germline, CDR1 is SQVTM and CDR2 ANQGSEA. The CDR3 DNA follows: TGCAGCGTCGAAGGCGTACAGGGGAGATACACCTTC. This encodes CSVEGVQGRYTF.

V and J are TRBV10-2 and TRBJ2-1; TRBD1 matches 7 bases. Germline CDR1 is WSHSY and CDR2 is SAAADI. The CDR3 length is 12 residues. J gave up 7 bases and V 6 bases, and 3 bases lay outside the gene matches. The CDR3: CASRDRTNEQFF. In DNA, the CDR3 is TGCGCCAGCAGGGACAGGACGAATGAGCAGTTCTTC.

The rearrangement uses TRBV6-6 and TRBJ2-5, with 8 positions matching TRBD1. J was trimmed by 5 bases and V by 2 bases; bases with no gene match: 7. CDR1 is MNHNY and CDR2 is SVGAGI in the germline V gene (reference sequence). The length of the CDR3 is 15 residues. CDR3 DNA sequence: TGTGCCAGCAGTTACGTCAGGGGGCTTGGTGAGACCCAGTACTTC. Protein: CASSYVRGLGETQYF.

The chain carries TRBV28 and TRBJ2-1, with 10 bases that match TRBD2. Germline V gives CDR1 MDHEN, CDR2 SYDVKM. The CDR3 runs to 15 residues. The ends lost 2 bases at V and 2 bases at J; junction bases unmatched: 0. The CDR3 loop is CASSLLAGAYNEQFF. As DNA, the CDR3 is TGTGCCAGCAGTTTACTAGCGGGGGCCTACAATGAGCAGTTCTTC. The variable domain in full, completed from reference TRBV28 and TRBJ2-1, reads DVKVTQSSRYLVKRTGEKVFLECVQDMDHENMFWYRQDPGLGLRLIYFSYDVKMKEKGDIPEGYSVSREKKERFSLILESASTNQTSMYLCASSLLAGAYNEQFFGPGTRLTVL.

The V gene is TRBV19, the J gene TRBJ2-3; TRBD1 might be the D (5 bases). CDR1 and CDR2 (germline): LNHDA, SQIVND (reference sequence). Trimming removed 1 base at V and 2 bases at J, with 16 bases between. This CDR3 has 17 residues. CDR3 loop: CASSIGEDSFSTDTQYF. CDR3 in DNA: TGTGCCAGTAGTATAGGAGAAGACAGCTTTTCCACAGATACGCAGTATTTT.

This clone was seen once. This chain uses TRBV29-1 with TRBJ2-3, with 8 bases aligning to TRBD2. The germline gives CDR1 SQVTM, CDR2 ANQGSEA. The trim removed 2 bases at V and 4 bases at J, leaving 8 bases unmatched. The CDR3 length is 15 residues. CDR3: CSVEYIRGGSDTQYF. For the CDR3, the DNA is TGCAGCGTTGAATATATCCGGGGGGGATCAGATACGCAGTATTTT.

This chain uses TRBV9 with TRBJ2-2; 11 nucleotides match TRBD2. Germline CDR1 and CDR2: SGDLS and YYNGEE. This CDR3 spans 16 amino acids. V dropped 3 bases and J dropped 5; count of bases not matched to a gene: 6. The CDR3 sequence is CASSDTSGRKTGELFF. DNA of the CDR3: TGTGCCAGCAGCGACACTAGCGGGAGAAAAACCGGGGAGCTGTTTTTT.

This chain uses TRBV7-2 with TRBJ2-7; D not resolved. V was cut by 4 bases and J by 4 bases, with 5 bases left in between. Germline V lookup: CDR1 SGHTA, CDR2 FQGNSA. CDR3 length equals 11 residues. The CDR3, as DNA: TGTGCCAGCAGCTCCATTTACGAGCAGTACTTC. This sequence encodes CASSSIYEQYF.

This clone has just one count. The chain uses TRBV4-3 and TRBJ2-7; TRBD2 matches at 11 bases. After removal of 8 bases from V and 6 bases from J, the junction contained 9 bases not matched to a gene. This CDR3 comprises 14 residues. CDR1 and CDR2 (germline): LGHNA, YSLEER. CDR3 sequence reads: CASPPLAGEGEQYF. The CDR3 bases are TGCGCCAGCCCCCCACTAGCGGGAGAAGGCGAGCAGTACTTC.

The chain is built from TRBV6-5 and TRBJ2-1; D is possibly TRBD1 (6 bases). V lost 0 bases and J 8 bases, leaving 8 bases between the germline ends. This CDR3 region has 13 residues. Germline loops: CDR1 MNHEY, CDR2 SVGAGI. CDR3 protein: CASSYSTGDEQFF. Written as DNA, the CDR3 is TGTGCCAGCAGTTACTCGACAGGAGATGAGCAGTTCTTC.